Sequencing of this T cell receptor (beta chain) was carried out in a study of PD-1 blockade in classical Hodgkin lymphoma. Germline-derived CDR1 and CDR2 are MNHNS and SASEGT. The CDR3 spans 14 residues. V was pared by 3 bases and J by 10 bases, with 7 bases of the junction left unmatched. This clone appeared once. Time point indicated: cycle 4 day 1 (C4D1), after five to seven weeks of nivolumab. No patient escaped relapse after autologous stem cell transplantation, and brentuximab vedotin exposure varied. Produced via immunoSEQ multiplex PCR; TCRdb's table is partial and in-frame only. The table records about 89,000 clones, approximately 90% of them present only once.

This TCR derives from a human donor with classical Hodgkin lymphoma. V gene TRBV6-1 combines with J gene TRBJ1-4; TRBD1 agrees at 8 bases. Specimen: peripheral blood mononuclear cells (PBMCs), collected before the fourth cycle of nivolumab. Here the CDR3 DNA reads TGTGCCAGCAGTGAGGGACAGGCCCCGGTAAAACTGTTTTTT. Translating gives CASSEGQAPVKLFF.